The present T cell receptor beta chain was sequenced within a study of identical twins. Study-wide findings and caveats: Less excess twin sharing appeared in beta out-of-frame sequences.

TCRdb re-analysed the 5' RACE reads in MiXCR, keeping a single row per CDR3 protein. The sample consists of 500,000 or so distinct CDR3 sequences, 13% to 15% of them appearing once. Germline-derived CDR1 and CDR2 are KGHSH and LQKENI. CDR3 length equals 17 residues. V was shortened by 0 bases and J by 2 bases, with 14 bases between the two germline ends. About this clonotype itself: What it binds is unknown.

The same sample was also studied in work on yellow fever vaccine responses in identical twins.

The clonotype originates from a woman aged 18-30 years in good health. The sequenced sample was CD4+ T cells sorted from blood. The chain uses TRBV18 and TRBJ1-5; D unresolved. The CDR3 sequence: CASSPPRIGEGNQPQHF. CDR3 in DNA: TGTGCCAGCTCACCACCTAGGATTGGGGAGGGCAATCAGCCCCAGCATTTT.